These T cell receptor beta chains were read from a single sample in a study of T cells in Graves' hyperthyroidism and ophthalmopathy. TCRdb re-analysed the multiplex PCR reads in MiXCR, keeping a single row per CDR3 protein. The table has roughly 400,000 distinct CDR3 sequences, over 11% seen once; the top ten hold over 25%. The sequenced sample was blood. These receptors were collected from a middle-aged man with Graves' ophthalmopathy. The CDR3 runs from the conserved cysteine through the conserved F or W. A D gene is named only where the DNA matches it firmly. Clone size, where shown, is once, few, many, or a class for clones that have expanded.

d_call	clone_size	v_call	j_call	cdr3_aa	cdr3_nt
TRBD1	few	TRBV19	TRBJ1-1	CASSSGQGRTRHTEAFF	TGTGCCAGTAGTTCGGGACAGGGGCGGACCCGTCACACTGAAGCTTTCTTT
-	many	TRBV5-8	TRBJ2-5	CASSFRQETQYF	TGTGCCAGCAGCTTTCGGCAAGAGACCCAGTACTTC
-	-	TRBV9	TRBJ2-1	CASSDELASPYNEQFF	TGTGCCAGCAGCGATGAATTAGCCAGCCCCTACAATGAGCAGTTCTTC
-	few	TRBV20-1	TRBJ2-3	CNASQGRGTDTQYF	TGCAATGCTTCGCAGGGTCGTGGTACAGATACGCAGTATTTT
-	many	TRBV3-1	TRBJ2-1	CASGIGVGHNEQFF	TGTGCCAGCGGGATAGGAGTGGGGCACAATGAGCAGTTCTTC
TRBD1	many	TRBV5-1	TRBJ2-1	CASSLVLRQGWDEQFF	TGCGCCAGCAGCTTGGTGCTAAGACAGGGGTGGGATGAGCAGTTCTTC
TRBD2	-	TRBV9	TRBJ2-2	CASSVGLGLAGGPSTGELFF	TGTGCCAGCAGCGTAGGATTGGGGCTAGCGGGAGGGCCGAGCACCGGGGAGCTGTTTTTT
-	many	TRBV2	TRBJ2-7	CASSQDRFYEQYF	TGTGCCAGCAGCCAGGACAGATTCTACGAGCAGTACTTC
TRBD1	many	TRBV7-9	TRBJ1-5	CASSFAFGDRVDQPQHF	TGTGCCAGCAGCTTCGCGTTCGGGGACAGGGTGGACCAGCCCCAGCATTTT
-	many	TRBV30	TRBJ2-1	CAWGKGTPMVDEQFF	TGTGCCTGGGGAAAAGGGACACCGATGGTTGATGAGCAGTTCTTC
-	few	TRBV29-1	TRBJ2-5	CSVETLPPETQYF	TGCAGCGTTGAGACACTTCCCCCAGAGACCCAGTACTTC
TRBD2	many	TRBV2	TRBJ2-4	CASSGLARNIQYF	TGTGCCAGCAGCGGACTAGCACGAAACATTCAGTACTTC
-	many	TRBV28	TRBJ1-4	CASSLVEKLFF	TGTGCCAGCAGTTTAGTTGAAAAACTGTTTTTT
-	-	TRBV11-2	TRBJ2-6	CATSSGANVLTF	TGTGCCACCAGCTCTGGGGCCAACGTCCTGACTTTC
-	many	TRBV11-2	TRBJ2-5	CASSLESSSETQYF	TGTGCCAGCAGCTTAGAATCTTCATCCGAGACCCAGTACTTC
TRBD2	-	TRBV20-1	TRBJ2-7	CSAYLGLANYEQYF	TGCAGTGCATACTTGGGACTAGCTAACTACGAGCAGTACTTC
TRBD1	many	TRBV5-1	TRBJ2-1	CASSYTDRGNEQFF	TGCGCCAGCAGCTACACGGACAGGGGCAATGAGCAGTTCTTC
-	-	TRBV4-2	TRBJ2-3	CASSQVDGSTDTQYF	TGTGCCAGCAGCCAAGTGGACGGGAGCACAGATACGCAGTATTTT
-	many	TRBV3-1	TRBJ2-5	CASSQDVLPQETQYF	TGTGCCAGCAGCCAAGATGTACTCCCCCAAGAGACCCAGTACTTC
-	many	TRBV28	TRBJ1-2	CASSFKYGYTF	TGTGCCAGCAGTTTCAAGTATGGCTACACCTTC
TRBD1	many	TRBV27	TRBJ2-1	CASSLPGGTGVGNEQFF	TGTGCCAGCAGTTTACCCGGGGGGACAGGGGTGGGCAATGAGCAGTTCTTC
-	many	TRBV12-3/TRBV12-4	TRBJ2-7	CASSTGRSVREQYF	TGTGCCAGCAGCACCGGACGGTCGGTCCGCGAGCAGTACTTC
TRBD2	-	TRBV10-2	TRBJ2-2	CASSESSSGRDTGELFF	TGCGCCAGCAGTGAGTCATCTAGCGGGAGGGACACCGGGGAGCTGTTTTTT
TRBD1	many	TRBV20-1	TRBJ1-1	CSARVTGGKNTEAFF	TGCAGTGCTAGAGTCACAGGGGGCAAAAACACTGAAGCTTTCTTT
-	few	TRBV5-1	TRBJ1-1	CASSLSGEGTEAFF	TGCGCCAGCAGCTTAAGCGGGGAAGGGACTGAAGCTTTCTTT
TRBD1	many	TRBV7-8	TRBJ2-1	CASSLVVGRGPTNEQFF	TGTGCCAGCAGCTTAGTTGTCGGCAGGGGGCCCACGAATGAGCAGTTCTTC
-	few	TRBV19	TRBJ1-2	CASSFGPHLYGYTF	TGTGCCAGTAGTTTTGGGCCGCACCTCTATGGCTACACCTTC
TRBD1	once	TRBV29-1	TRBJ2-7	CSAGGDRGRRNSADEQYF	TGCAGCGCTGGGGGGGACAGGGGGCGCCGAAACTCCGCGGACGAGCAGTACTTC
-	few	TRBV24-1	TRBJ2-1	CATSESGTISNEQFF	TGTGCCACCAGTGAGTCCGGGACAATTTCCAATGAGCAGTTCTTC
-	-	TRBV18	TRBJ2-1	CASSPLGSLYNEQFF	TGTGCCAGCTCACCACTGGGGAGCCTATACAATGAGCAGTTCTTC
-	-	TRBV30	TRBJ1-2	CASSIGRANYGYTF	TGTGCCAGTAGTATAGGCAGGGCTAACTATGGCTACACCTTC
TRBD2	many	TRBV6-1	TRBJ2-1	CASSDGVAGGRYNEQFF	TGTGCCAGCAGTGACGGGGTAGCGGGAGGCCGGTACAATGAGCAGTTCTTC
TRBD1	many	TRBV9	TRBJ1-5	CASSVEALGTGVNQPQHF	TGTGCCAGCAGCGTAGAGGCCCTTGGGACAGGGGTCAATCAGCCCCAGCATTTT
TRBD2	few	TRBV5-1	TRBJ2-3	CASSEGLAGISTDTQYF	TGCGCCAGCAGCGAGGGACTAGCGGGGATTAGCACAGATACGCAGTATTTT
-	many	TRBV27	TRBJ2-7	CATPFLWFASYEQYF	TGTGCCACCCCATTTTTGTGGTTTGCGTCTTACGAGCAGTACTTC
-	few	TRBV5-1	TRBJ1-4	CASSVGQMGEKLFF	TGCGCCAGCAGCGTGGGACAAATGGGGGAAAAACTGTTTTTT
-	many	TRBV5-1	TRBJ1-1	CASSLRSGQQNTEAFF	TGCGCCAGCAGCTTGAGATCAGGACAGCAGAACACTGAAGCTTTCTTT
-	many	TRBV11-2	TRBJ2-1	CASSLDAPPGRLANEQFF	TGTGCCAGCAGCTTAGATGCCCCCCCCGGGAGACTGGCCAATGAGCAGTTCTTC
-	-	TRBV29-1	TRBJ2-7	CSGGEIDQYF	TGCAGCGGTGGGGAGATCGACCAGTACTTC
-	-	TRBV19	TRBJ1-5	CASSIVRNRNQPQHF	TGTGCCAGTAGTATAGTGAGGAATCGCAATCAGCCCCAGCATTTT
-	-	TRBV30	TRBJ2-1	CAWYGTGGNNEQFF	TGTGCCTGGTACGGGACTGGCGGAAACAATGAGCAGTTCTTC
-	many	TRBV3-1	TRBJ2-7	CASSQVVGSVNEQYF	TGTGCCAGCAGCCAAGTCGTGGGAAGCGTCAACGAGCAGTACTTC
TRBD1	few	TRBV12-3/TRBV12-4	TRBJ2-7	CASSSNRGMNEQYF	TGTGCCAGCAGTTCAAACAGGGGGATGAACGAGCAGTACTTC
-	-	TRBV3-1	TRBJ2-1	CASSQSGLAEQFF	TGTGCCAGCAGCCAATCGGGGCTTGCTGAGCAGTTCTTC
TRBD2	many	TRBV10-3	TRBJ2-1	CAISERGDLNEQFF	TGTGCCATCAGTGAGCGGGGGGATCTCAATGAGCAGTTCTTC
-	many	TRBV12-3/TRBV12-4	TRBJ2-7	CASSPVSYEQYF	TGTGCCAGCAGTCCCGTGTCCTACGAGCAGTACTTC
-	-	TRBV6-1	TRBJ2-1	CASSALNEQFF	TGTGCCAGCAGTGCATTGAATGAGCAGTTCTTC
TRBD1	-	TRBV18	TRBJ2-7	CASSGGQGNYEQYF	TGTGCCAGCTCTGGGGGACAGGGAAACTACGAGCAGTACTTC
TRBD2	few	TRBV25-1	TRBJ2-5	CASSSPRGVSGSETQYF	TGTGCCAGCAGTAGCCCCCGGGGGGTGAGCGGGAGTGAGACCCAGTACTTC
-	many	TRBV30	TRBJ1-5	CAWSLDRDQPQHF	TGTGCCTGGAGCCTGGACCGCGATCAGCCCCAGCATTTT
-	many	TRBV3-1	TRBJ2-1	CASSQGALPEQFF	TGTGCCAGCAGCCAAGGGGCTTTACCTGAGCAGTTCTTC
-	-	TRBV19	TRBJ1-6	CASSPRQSSYNSPLHF	TGTGCCAGTAGTCCCCGACAGAGCTCCTATAATTCACCCCTCCACTTT